This T cell receptor beta chain was sequenced for a study of a mutant IDH1 vaccine in newly diagnosed glioma. Study details: Beforehand, treatment had been radiotherapy, temozolomide, or both; the majority received both.

Profiling relied on immunoSEQ multiplex PCR, and the TCRdb table lists in-frame clones only, not all of them. This sample yields tens of thousands of clones, of which 80% to 95% are seen a single time; roughly 18% belongs to the top ten. The CDR3 spans 12 residues. CDR1 and CDR2 from the germline V gene are SGHRS and YFSETQ. Germline trimming cut 6 bases from V and 7 bases from J; bases unmatched to any gene: 2. Time point meaning: baseline, week 1 (first vaccination visit). As for treatment: pre-vaccination baseline after standard-of-care therapy. This clone was picked up a small number of times. The sequencing here drew on PBMCs, taken from a glioma patient treated with radiotherapy, temozolomide or both. The chain links TRBV5-1 to TRBJ1-3, with 9 bases aligning to TRBD1. This receptor was taken from a man between 18 and 29 years old with glioma. The CDR3 nucleotides are TGCGCCAGCAAAGGGACAGGGAACACCATATATTTT. Translated, it gives CASKGTGNTIYF.